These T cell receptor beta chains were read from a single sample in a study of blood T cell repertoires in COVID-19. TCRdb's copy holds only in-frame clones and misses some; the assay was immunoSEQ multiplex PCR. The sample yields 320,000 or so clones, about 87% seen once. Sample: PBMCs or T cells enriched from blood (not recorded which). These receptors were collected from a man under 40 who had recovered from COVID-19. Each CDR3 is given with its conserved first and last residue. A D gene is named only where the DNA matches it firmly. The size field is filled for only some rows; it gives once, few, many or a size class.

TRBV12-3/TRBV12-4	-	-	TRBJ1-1	CASSFRLIEAFF	TGTGCCAGCAGTTTCCGACTTATTGAAGCTTTCTTT
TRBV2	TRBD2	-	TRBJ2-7	CASKNGGAYEQYF	TGTGCCAGCAAAAACGGGGGGGCCTACGAGCAGTACTTC
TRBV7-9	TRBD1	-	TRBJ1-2	CASSPGQGVGYTF	TGTGCCAGCAGCCCAGGACAGGGCGTAGGCTACACCTTC
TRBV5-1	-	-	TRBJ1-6	CASSFSGTNLHF	TGCGCCAGCAGCTTCTCCGGGACAAACCTCCACTTT
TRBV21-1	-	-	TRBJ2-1	CAKGGLSNEQFF	TGTGCCAAGGGGGGGTTGAGCAATGAGCAGTTCTTC
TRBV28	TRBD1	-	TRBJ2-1	CASSLWTGLHNEQFF	TGTGCCAGCAGTTTGTGGACAGGGCTCCACAATGAGCAGTTCTTC
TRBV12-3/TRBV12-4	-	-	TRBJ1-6	CASRSKGSPLHF	TGTGCCAGCAGGTCTAAGGGGTCACCCCTCCACTTT
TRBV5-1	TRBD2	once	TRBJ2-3	CASSVGLAGGLTSTDTQYF	TGCGCCAGCAGCGTGGGACTAGCGGGGGGGCTCACTAGCACAGATACGCAGTATTTT
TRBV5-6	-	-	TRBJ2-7	CASSLIESSYEQYF	TGTGCCAGCAGCTTGATAGAGAGCTCCTACGAGCAGTACTTC
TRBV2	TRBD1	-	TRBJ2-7	CASRPGQAYEQYF	TGTGCCAGTCGCCCGGGACAGGCCTACGAGCAGTACTTC
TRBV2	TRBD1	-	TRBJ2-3	CASTPGQGIADTQYF	TGTGCCAGCACACCGGGACAGGGGATCGCAGATACGCAGTATTTT
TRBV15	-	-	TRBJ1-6	CATSRDRGRDSPLHF	TGTGCCACCAGCAGAGATCGGGGTCGAGATTCACCCCTCCACTTT
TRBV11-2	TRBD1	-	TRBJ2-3	CASSLTYRGSTDTQYF	TGTGCCAGCAGCTTAACCTACAGGGGGAGCACAGATACGCAGTATTTT
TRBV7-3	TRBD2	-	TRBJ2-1	CASSLARRLGGGALNEQFF	TGTGCCAGCAGCTTAGCCCGCCGTTTGGGCGGGGGGGCCCTGAATGAGCAGTTCTTC
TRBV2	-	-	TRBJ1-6	CASSSGLNSPLHF	TGTGCCAGCAGTTCAGGCCTTAATTCACCCCTCCACTTT
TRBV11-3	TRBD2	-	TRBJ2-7	CASSIAGGPYEQYF	TGTGCCAGCAGCATAGCGGGGGGGCCCTACGAGCAGTACTTC
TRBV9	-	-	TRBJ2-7	CASSVAPQGGTYEQYF	TGTGCCAGCAGCGTAGCTCCCCAGGGTGGGACCTACGAGCAGTACTTC
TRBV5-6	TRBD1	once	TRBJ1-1	CASSGGTGGTEAFF	TGTGCCAGCAGCGGTGGGACAGGGGGAACTGAAGCTTTCTTT
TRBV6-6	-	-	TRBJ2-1	CASSYDGYNEQFF	TGTGCCAGCAGTTACGACGGGTACAATGAGCAGTTCTTC
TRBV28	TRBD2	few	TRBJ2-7	CASGSGTSIYEQYF	TGTGCCAGCGGCTCCGGGACTAGCATCTACGAGCAGTACTTC
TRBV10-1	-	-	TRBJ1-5	CAGPPGGCAPQESQPQHF	TGCGCCGGGCCCCCCGGTGGATGTGCCCCCCAGGAAAGTCAGCCCCAGCATTTT
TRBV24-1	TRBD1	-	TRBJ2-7	CATSDPGQTSDEQYF	TGTGCCACCAGTGATCCGGGACAGACATCCGACGAGCAGTACTTC
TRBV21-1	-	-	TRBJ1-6	CASSKVGQGNSPLHF	-
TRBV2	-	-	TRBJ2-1	CASSESLPSNEQFF	TGTGCCAGCAGTGAATCCCTCCCTTCCAATGAGCAGTTCTTC
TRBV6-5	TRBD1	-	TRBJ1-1	CASSQDRGHTEAFF	TGTGCCAGCAGTCAGGACAGGGGGCATACTGAAGCTTTCTTT
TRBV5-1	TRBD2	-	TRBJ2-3	CASSQAGGTDTQYF	TGCGCCAGCAGTCAGGCGGGGGGCACAGATACGCAGTATTTT
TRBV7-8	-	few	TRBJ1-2	CASSLAGAPGGYTF	TGTGCCAGCAGCTTAGCAGGAGCCCCGGGAGGCTACACCTTC
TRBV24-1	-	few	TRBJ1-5	CATSHRASNQPQHF	TGTGCCACCAGTCACAGGGCGAGCAATCAGCCCCAGCATTTT
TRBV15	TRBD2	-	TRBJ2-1	CATSRNLAGGTNYNEQFF	TGTGCCACCAGCAGGAACCTAGCGGGGGGTACGAACTACAATGAGCAGTTCTTC
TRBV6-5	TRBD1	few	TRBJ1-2	CAVVAGGSQPYGYTF	TGTGCCGTTGTGGCAGGGGGCTCCCAACCCTATGGCTACACCTTC
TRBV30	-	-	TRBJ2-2	CAWSSGIVDYWNTGELFF	TGTGCCTGGAGCTCCGGAATCGTAGACTACTGGAACACCGGGGAGCTGTTTTTT
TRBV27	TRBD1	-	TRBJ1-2	CASSRTLGGRQGALGYTF	TGTGCCAGCAGCCGAACCCTAGGAGGAAGACAGGGGGCGCTTGGCTACACCTTC
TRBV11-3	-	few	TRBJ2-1	CASSADRNEQFF	TGTGCCAGCAGCGCCGATAGAAATGAGCAGTTCTTC
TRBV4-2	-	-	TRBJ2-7	CASSQDLGPQGTYEQYF	TGTGCCAGCAGCCAGGATCTTGGTCCACAGGGCACCTACGAGCAGTACTTC
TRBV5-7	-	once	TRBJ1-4	CASRRVATNEKLFF	TGTGCCAGCAGGCGAGTCGCAACTAATGAAAAACTGTTTTTT
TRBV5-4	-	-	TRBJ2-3	CASSLVVSGAGSTDTQYF	TGTGCCAGCAGCTTGGTTGTCTCAGGGGCGGGTAGCACAGATACGCAGTATTTT
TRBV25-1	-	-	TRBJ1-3	CASSAGNTIYF	TGTGCCAGCAGCGCTGGAAACACCATATATTTT
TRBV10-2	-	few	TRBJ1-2	CASSGQPYYGYTF	TGCGCCAGCAGCGGACAGCCGTACTATGGCTACACCTTC
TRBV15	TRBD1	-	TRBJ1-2	CATSRATGTGGYGYTF	TGTGCCACCAGCAGAGCGACCGGGACAGGGGGCTATGGCTACACCTTC